The 22 T cell receptor beta chains below come from one sample, sequenced in a study of control samples from healthy donors and cancer patients. Generated by immunoSEQ multiplex PCR, the TCRdb table keeps only in-frame clones and is missing some. Among 100,000 to 150,000 clones, around nine tenths were seen once, and the ten largest hold roughly 2.7%. Sequences were obtained from blood. The receptors shown here come from a middle-aged man in good health.

The rearrangement joins TRBV12-5 to TRBJ2-7; TRBD2 aligns across 9 bases. V was clipped by 7 bases and J by 4 bases; unmatched bases: 2. Germline CDR1 LGHNT, CDR2 FRNRAP. The CDR3 has 12 amino acids. CDR3 DNA: TGTGCTAGTGCCGCGGGGGGGTACGAGCAGTACTTC. As protein: CASAAGGYEQYF.

The chain carries TRBV7-9 and TRBJ1-1, with a weak D call TRBD1 (6 bases). This CDR3 region has 15 residues. Between the trimmed V and J ends, which lost 0 bases and 3 bases, there was a span of 11 bases. Germline V gives CDR1 SEHNR, CDR2 FQNEAQ (reference sequence). CDR3 sequence (DNA): TGTGCCAGCAGCTTAGCACAGGGAGGATACACTGAAGCTTTCTTT. This translates into CASSLAQGGYTEAFF.

The V and J genes are TRBV3-1 (or the pseudogene TRBV3-2) and TRBJ1-2; TRBD1 aligns across 8 bases. This CDR3 spans 15 amino acids. V lost 1 base and J lost 4; bases outside the gene matches: 5. Germline V CDR1 and CDR2: LGHDT, YNNKEL (reference sequence). In DNA, the CDR3 is TGTGCCAGCAGCCAAGGGACAGGGACCCCCTATGGCTACACCTTC. Encoded protein: CASSQGTGTPYGYTF.

This clone was seen only once. The chain recombines TRBV29-1 with TRBJ2-3, with 8 bases aligning to TRBD2. Germline V gives CDR1 SQVTM, CDR2 ANQGSEA. The CDR3 covers 14 residues. J was trimmed by 5 bases and V by 5 bases; bases with no gene match: 9. CDR3 DNA: TGCAGCGTTCTCGCGGGGGGTTGGGGAGATACGCAGTATTTT. This codes for CSVLAGGWGDTQYF.

The chain has TRBV9 and TRBJ1-1; no clear D gene. This CDR3 has 13 residues. V was cut by 4 bases and J by 0 bases, with 7 bases left in between. Germline V CDR1 and CDR2: SGDLS, YYNGEE. This chain's CDR3 is CASSTALNTEAFF. CDR3 DNA: TGTGCCAGCAGCACAGCTTTGAACACTGAAGCTTTCTTT.

This chain connects TRBV4-1 to TRBJ2-1; TRBD1 or TRBD2 may be the D gene (6 bases each). The CDR3 is made up of 15 amino acids. Germline CDR1 is MGHRA and CDR2 is YSYEKL. V lost 8 bases and J 4 bases, leaving 18 bases between the germline ends. CDR3 sequence: CASALSGALYNEQFF. The CDR3 bases are TGCGCCAGCGCCCTATCGGGGGCGCTTTACAATGAGCAGTTCTTC.

The chain uses TRBV10-3 and TRBJ2-7, with TRBD1 identical over 9 bases. V dropped 3 bases and J dropped 3; count of bases not matched to a gene: 6. This CDR3 region has 15 residues. Germline values: CDR1 ENHRY, CDR2 SYGVKD. DNA of the CDR3: TGTGCCATCAGTGACTCCGACAGGGGGGACTACGAGCAGTACTTC. Amino acids: CAISDSDRGDYEQYF.

This chain links TRBV6-5 with TRBJ1-5; D is undetermined. CDR1 and CDR2 (germline): MNHEY, SVGAGI. This CDR3 is 15 amino acids long. V lost 7 bases and J 0 bases, leaving 13 bases between the germline ends. The CDR3 loop reads CASKRSPDSNQPQHF. DNA for the CDR3: TGTGCCAGCAAACGATCTCCGGATAGCAATCAGCCCCAGCATTTT.

The rearrangement joins TRBV5-4 to TRBJ1-6; 10 positions match TRBD1. The CDR3 contains 16 residues. CDR1 is SGHNT and CDR2 is YYREEE in the germline V gene (reference sequence). After removal of 4 bases from V and 9 bases from J, the junction contained 10 bases not matched to a gene. The CDR3: CASSQKTGGAGSPLHF. The CDR3 DNA follows: TGTGCCAGCAGCCAGAAGACAGGGGGCGCGGGTTCACCCCTCCACTTT.

The chain uses TRBV19 and TRBJ2-5; maybe TRBD1 (5 bases). Germline V gives CDR1 LNHDA, CDR2 SQIVND (reference sequence). The CDR3 is made up of 15 amino acids. V was clipped by 3 bases and J by 2 bases, with 13 bases between them. The CDR3: CASSIRVGGQETQYF. CDR3 nucleotides: TGTGCCAGTAGTATCAGGGTGGGCGGACAAGAGACCCAGTACTTC.

V is TRBV5-1 and J is TRBJ2-3; weak D call: TRBD2 (6 bases). With 4 bases removed from V and 0 bases from J, the gap between germline ends came to 21 bases. The germline V gene has CDR1 SGHRS and CDR2 YFSETQ. The CDR3 runs to 18 residues. In DNA form, the CDR3 reads TGCGCCAGCAGCGGGGGGAGAAATAGGGGAAAAAGCACAGATACGCAGTATTTT. Protein sequence: CASSGGRNRGKSTDTQYF.

The gene calls are TRBV12-3 or TRBV12-4 and TRBJ2-7; 9 bases match TRBD1. The CDR3 runs 12 residues. V shed 5 bases and J 5 bases; nucleotides not matched to a gene: 1. This chain's CDR3 is CASSRTGDEQYF. The CDR3 coding sequence is TGTGCCAGCAGTCGGACAGGGGACGAGCAGTACTTC.

The chain recombines TRBV10-3 with TRBJ2-7, with D maybe TRBD1 (6 bases). Germline CDR1 and CDR2: ENHRY and SYGVKD. CDR3 length equals 14 residues. Between the trimmed V and J ends, which lost 5 bases and 3 bases, there was a span of 14 bases. The CDR3 DNA reads TGTGCCATCAGTCAGGGGACAACCAACTACGAGCAGTACTTC. This translates into CAISQGTTNYEQYF.

This rearrangement joins TRBV18 to TRBJ2-3, with TRBD1 identical over 10 bases. CDR3 length equals 16 residues. Per germline, CDR1 KGHSH and CDR2 LQKENI. V trimming: 4 bases; J trimming: 3 bases; junction bases outside the gene matches: 7. The CDR3 sequence: CASSRQGARLTDTQYF. CDR3 in DNA: TGTGCCAGCTCACGACAGGGGGCGCGTTTGACAGATACGCAGTATTTT.

The gene calls are TRBV2 and TRBJ1-5, with no clear D. This CDR3 has 13 amino acids. Germline V gives CDR1 SNHLY, CDR2 FYNNEI. V gave up 3 bases and J gave up 5 bases, with 8 bases separating them. DNA of the CDR3: TGTGCCAGCAGTGATGAGGGCGATCAGCCCCAGCATTTT. Its translation: CASSDEGDQPQHF.

This chain connects TRBV4-1 to TRBJ1-3; D call uncertain. The CDR3 runs to 15 residues. Trimming removed 1 base from V and 2 bases from J, with 9 bases in between. Germline V lookup: CDR1 MGHRA, CDR2 YSYEKL. The CDR3: CASSQVVSAGNTIYF. CDR3 coding DNA: TGCGCCAGCAGCCAAGTCGTGTCTGCTGGAAACACCATATATTTT.

This clone was observed a handful of times. V is TRBV5-1 and J is TRBJ2-7, with 7 bases identical to TRBD1. The CDR3 covers 15 residues. From germline, CDR1 is SGHRS and CDR2 YFSETQ. With V trimmed by 5 bases and J by 0 bases, 8 bases remained unmatched. The CDR3 protein is CASSFTGTDSYEQYF. The CDR3 nucleotides read TGCGCCAGCAGTTTCACCGGGACAGACTCCTACGAGCAGTACTTC.

The chain combines TRBV24-1 with TRBJ2-1; 12 bases match TRBD2. Germline CDR1 reads KGHDR; CDR2 reads SFDVKD. This CDR3 spans 16 amino acids. With V trimmed by 3 bases and J by 5 bases, 4 bases remained unmatched. The CDR3 DNA reads as TGTGCCACCAGTGATACTAGCGGGGGGCTACACAATGAGCAGTTCTTC. Amino acids: CATSDTSGGLHNEQFF.

The chain has TRBV7-2 and TRBJ1-3; D possibly corresponds to TRBD1 (5 bases). Trimming stripped 5 bases from V and 4 bases from J, with 9 bases between. Germline V gene lookup returns CDR1 SGHTA and CDR2 FQGNSA. The CDR3 loop spans 13 amino acids. As DNA, the CDR3 is TGTGCCAGCAGCAACCCAGGGGGAAACACCATATATTTT. It specifies CASSNPGGNTIYF. The full variable domain, with the rest looked up from reference TRBV7-2 and TRBJ1-3, is GAGVSQSPSNKVTEKGKDVELRCDPISGHTALYWYRQSLGQGLEFLIYFQGNSAPDKSGLPSDRFSAERTGGSVSTLTIQRTQQEDSAVYLCASSNPGGNTIYFGEGSWLTVV.

In its sample, this clone was seen a few times. The J gene is TRBJ1-6, the V gene TRBV5-1, with a weak D call TRBD1 (5 bases). Germline CDR1 reads SGHRS; CDR2 reads YFSETQ. The CDR3 loop spans 17 amino acids. Trimming pared 0 bases from V and 7 bases from J, leaving 17 bases between. This chain's CDR3 is CASSLDRLGRENSPLHF. As DNA, the CDR3 is TGCGCCAGCAGCTTGGACCGACTGGGCAGGGAGAATTCACCCCTCCACTTT.

The rearrangement joins TRBV6-4 to TRBJ1-4, with a weak D call TRBD1 (6 bases). The CDR3 sequence is 15 residues long. The V end was cut by 7 bases, the J end by 0 bases, with 12 bases between. CDR1 and CDR2 (germline): MRHNA, SNTAGT. CDR3 sequence (DNA): TGTGCCAGCATCAGACAGGTCACAACTAATGAAAAACTGTTTTTT. This encodes CASIRQVTTNEKLFF.

The chain couples TRBV10-3 to TRBJ2-7, with a weak D call TRBD2 (5 bases). V was shortened by 2 bases and J by 7 bases, with 9 bases between the two germline ends. Germline V CDR1 and CDR2: ENHRY, SYGVKD. This CDR3 has 12 amino acids. CDR3 sequence: CAISEVPGEQYF. The CDR3 bases are TGTGCCATCAGTGAGGTTCCGGGGGAGCAGTACTTC.